The rows below give T cell receptor beta chains drawn from one sample of a study of beta chain features in type 1 diabetes. This table comes from immunoSEQ multiplex PCR, and its TCRdb copy is limited to in-frame clones, with some not included. This sample has 600,000 to 700,000 clones; 13% occur once, and the top ten carry 0.022%. Sequenced input: naive CD4+ T cells from blood. The receptors shown here come from a young man with type 1 diabetes. Both conserved end residues are part of each CDR3. D genes are given only for firm matches. Expanded clones are given a class, and other clones once, few, many or no size at all.

CDR3	DNA	V	D	size	J	length
CASSEEPGNQPQHF	TGTGCCAGCAGTGAAGAACCTGGCAATCAGCCCCAGCATTTT	TRBV2	.	.	TRBJ1-5	14
CAWSDPGTTNEKLFF	TGTGCCTGGAGTGATCCGGGAACGACTAATGAAAAACTGTTTTTT	TRBV30	.	.	TRBJ1-4	15
CASSTGQVGYTF	TGTGCCAGCAGTACGGGACAGGTTGGCTACACCTTC	TRBV6-5	TRBD1	.	TRBJ1-2	12
CASGRQENYGYTF	TGTGCCAGCGGAAGACAGGAAAACTATGGCTACACCTTC	TRBV6-6	.	.	TRBJ1-2	13
CSVSGTGLYGYTF	TGCAGCGTTTCCGGGACAGGACTTTATGGCTACACCTTC	TRBV29-1	TRBD1	.	TRBJ1-2	13
CASSGGGENSPLHF	TGTGCCAGCTCCGGCGGAGGAGAGAATTCACCCCTCCACTTT	TRBV18	.	.	TRBJ1-6	14
CASSSRLEGANEQFF	TGTGCCAGCAGCTCCCGCCTGGAGGGGGCTAATGAGCAGTTCTTC	TRBV5-4	.	.	TRBJ2-1	15
CAWSVPLIEQFF	TGTGCCTGGAGTGTACCCTTAATTGAGCAGTTCTTC	TRBV30	.	few	TRBJ2-1	12
CASSIPLGGYSNQPQHF	TGTGCCAGTAGTATCCCGTTGGGTGGTTATAGCAATCAGCCCCAGCATTTT	TRBV19	.	few	TRBJ1-5	17
CAWSVRGPGSNQPQHF	TGTGCCTGGAGTGTACGAGGGCCGGGGAGCAATCAGCCCCAGCATTTT	TRBV30	.	few	TRBJ1-5	16
CASTLPSGPLGQETQYF	TGTGCCAGCACCCTCCCGTCGGGACCCCTGGGGCAAGAGACCCAGTACTTC	TRBV5-4	.	few	TRBJ2-5	17
CAISGAGETQYF	TGTGCCATCAGTGGGGCAGGAGAGACCCAGTACTTC	TRBV10-3	.	.	TRBJ2-5	12
CASTETAGGEQYF	TGTGCCAGCACCGAGACGGCAGGGGGGGAGCAGTACTTC	TRBV25-1	.	.	TRBJ2-7	13
CASDKPQETQYF	TGTGCCTCGGACAAGCCCCAAGAGACCCAGTACTTC	TRBV30	.	.	TRBJ2-5	12
CASSVRQGSNYGYTF	TGTGCCAGCAGCGTGCGACAGGGATCTAACTATGGCTACACCTTC	TRBV9	TRBD1	.	TRBJ1-2	15
CASSAGGPYSNQPQHF	TGTGCCAGCAGTGCGGGAGGGCCATATAGCAATCAGCCCCAGCATTTT	TRBV6-1	.	few	TRBJ1-5	16
CASRRRRDEQYF	TGTGCCAGCAGGAGGAGGAGGGACGAGCAGTACTTC	TRBV28	.	few	TRBJ2-7	12
CASSGLYENSPLHF	TGTGCCAGCAGCGGGCTATATGAGAATTCACCCCTCCACTTT	TRBV9	.	few	TRBJ1-6	14
CASSQDRTGTGNTIYF	TGCGCCAGCAGCCAAGATCGGACGGGTACTGGAAACACCATATATTTT	TRBV4-1	.	.	TRBJ1-3	16
CASSVGQDTNYGYTF	TGTGCCAGCAGCGTAGGACAGGACACTAACTATGGCTACACCTTC	TRBV28	TRBD1	.	TRBJ1-2	15
CASSSGESTDTQYF	TGTGCCAGCTCGTCGGGGGAGAGCACAGATACGCAGTATTTT	TRBV18	.	.	TRBJ2-3	14
CASSVGGAVAEAFF	TGTGCCAGCAGTGTCGGGGGGGCGGTCGCTGAAGCTTTCTTT	TRBV28	.	few	TRBJ1-1	14